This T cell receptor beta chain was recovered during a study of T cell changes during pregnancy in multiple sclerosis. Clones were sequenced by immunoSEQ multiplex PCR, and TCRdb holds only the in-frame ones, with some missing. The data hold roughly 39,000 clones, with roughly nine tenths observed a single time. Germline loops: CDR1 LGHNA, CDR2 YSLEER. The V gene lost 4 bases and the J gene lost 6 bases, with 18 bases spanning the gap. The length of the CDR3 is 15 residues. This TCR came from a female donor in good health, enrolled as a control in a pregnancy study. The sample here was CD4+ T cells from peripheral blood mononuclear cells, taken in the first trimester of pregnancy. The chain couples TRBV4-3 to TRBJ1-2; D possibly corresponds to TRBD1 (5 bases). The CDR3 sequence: CASSPQGSIFHGYTF. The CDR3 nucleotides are TGCGCCAGCAGCCCTCAGGGATCGATTTTCCATGGCTACACCTTC.